A selection of T cell receptor beta chains follows, all from one sample in a study of CD4 T cells in relation to SARS-CoV-2 and coronaviruses. The protocol was immunoSEQ multiplex PCR, while the TCRdb copy is restricted to in-frame clones and leaves out a portion. The table has around 15,000 clones, over 65% seen once. These receptors lack a known antigen. The sequenced sample consisted of CD4+ T cells from PBMCs, cultured in vitro. These receptor sequences come from a human donor in good health. Both conserved end residues are part of each CDR3. Fields, in order: V gene, CDR3 protein.

V: TRBV11-3; CDR3: CASSPGTGGMNTEAFF
V: TRBV19; CDR3: CASSMNRDRVTDTQYF
V: TRBV6-4; CDR3: CASSPMESTDTQYF
V: TRBV11-2; CDR3: CASSLKLPTTGELFF
V: TRBV29-1; CDR3: CSVGGRLAEYNEQFF
V: TRBV28; CDR3: CASSQENTEAFF
V: TRBV6-1; CDR3: CASSEIRAPTGELFF
V: TRBV24-1; CDR3: CATSVSHGRSSYNEQFF
V: TRBV9; CDR3: CASNLGTGGRETQYF
V: TRBV13; CDR3: CASSLIHNEQFF
V: TRBV5-6; CDR3: CASSSGILSSYEQYF
V: TRBV5-4; CDR3: CASRDRTGGDTGELFF
V: TRBV12-3/TRBV12-4; CDR3: CASCAHSNQPQHF
V: TRBV7-2; CDR3: CASSLQGGEQFF
V: TRBV9; CDR3: CASSAASSGRGDTQYF
V: TRBV25-1; CDR3: CASSSTGGGEQYF
V: TRBV6-5; CDR3: CASPGFLYGYTF
V: TRBV7-9; CDR3: CASSGGGVSSYNEQFF
V: TRBV20-1; CDR3: CSSEREQFF
V: TRBV7-2; CDR3: CASSTTAGKYEQYF
V: TRBV30; CDR3: CAWSVMQGVEQFF
V: TRBV12-5; CDR3: CASGSYNEQYF
V: TRBV13; CDR3: CASSLGEGNTIYF
V: TRBV9; CDR3: CASSVGLEETEQYF
V: TRBV4-2; CDR3: CASSPMGQTSTDTQYF
V: TRBV6-1; CDR3: CASSEVSGGGEDTQYF
V: TRBV27; CDR3: CASSPDRTGGPYEQYF
V: TRBV19; CDR3: CASSIGGWQGEAFF
V: TRBV19; CDR3: CASSIQGSNTGELFF
V: TRBV12-3/TRBV12-4; CDR3: CASRGVEELFF
V: TRBV27; CDR3: CASSSAGRQAFF
V: TRBV7-2; CDR3: CASSLGWTENYEQYF
V: TRBV28; CDR3: CASSYRDRGMTDTQYF
V: TRBV5-5; CDR3: CASSLDSNQPQHF
V: TRBV19; CDR3: CASSASGLRPEAFF
V: TRBV3-1/TRBV3-2; CDR3: CASSPRAGSNNEQFF
V: TRBV5-1; CDR3: CASSRGQPSYEQYF
V: TRBV24-1; CDR3: CATSDAGLELQETQYF
V: TRBV28; CDR3: CASSLRGLQETQYF
V: TRBV19; CDR3: CASSIPEDTDTQYF
V: TRBV24-1; CDR3: CATSGSTDTQYF
V: TRBV11-3; CDR3: CASSLGQGVEAFF
V: TRBV6-2/TRBV6-3; CDR3: CASSSPASGRTGELFF
V: TRBV29-1; CDR3: CSVVGPQNTEAFF
V: TRBV6-5; CDR3: CASQAVEDTEAFF
V: TRBV11-2; CDR3: CASSRDTQETQYF
V: TRBV12-2; CDR3: CASRLGPGCSGNTIYF
V: TRBV6-2/TRBV6-3; CDR3: CASSYPTPTVSSYEQYF
V: TRBV7-3; CDR3: CASSLSGNTGELFF
V: TRBV18; CDR3: CASSPLGLSGQETQYF
V: TRBV29-1; CDR3: CSVAPRGYTEAFF
V: TRBV21-1; CDR3: CASSKEGGSRGRGKYEQYF